This TCR beta chain comes out of a study of blood T cell repertoires in COVID-19 (dated by TCRdb to about 2020). Broadly, across the study: Samples covering the acute and convalescent phases of COVID-19 were provided by collaborators in the United States, Italy and Spain. Deeply sampled blood TCRbeta repertoires from subjects exposed to, actively infected with, or recovered from COVID-19 were included in the dataset. Where HLA class I and class II types were available, the types were taken from metadata supplied by the sample provider, not from assay-based typing. The samples were drawn from two sources: the first 160 participants of the ongoing ImmuneRACE study, and 1,254 subjects contributed by 6 global collaborators. The repertoires were released in a freely available public database intended as a resource for research on the immune response to SARS-CoV-2. Nearly every sample came with metadata listing a de-identified subject ID, COVID-19 status, age in years and sex. The material from the prospective study consisted of cDNA or gDNA derived from T cells, B-cell-depleted T cells, or PBMCs. Here is what the overall study found, with its caveats: The quantity of clinical and demographic metadata differed by source and by participant and was supplied without curation.

TCRbeta CDR3 regions were amplified from genomic DNA using the immunoSEQ Assay, a bias-controlled multiplex PCR. From the authors' description of their analysis: Nucleated cell counts per sample were estimated from amplification of reference gene primers within the assay. To quantify the absolute abundance of each unique TCRbeta CDR3 rearrangement, sequence reads were collapsed and filtered. For each sample, productive Simpson clonality was calculated as the square root of Simpson's diversity index across productive rearrangements. The clones in this table, taken by TCRdb from immuneACCESS, are in-frame only. Not every clone is retained; where verified, under half of the shortfall comes from an unresolved V gene, and the cause of the rest is unknown. The V and J calls and clone size come from that table; D and trimming were worked out from the DNA. The sample yields approximately 300,000 clones; 80% to 95% were counted once. Together, the top ten hold roughly 7.3% of the sample.

In Seattle, one collaborating source enrolled patients while the infection was active and tracked those patients longitudinally over the course of disease. Collaborating institutions collected whole blood in K2EDTA tubes following their own protocols. For TCRbeta analysis, collaborators shipped samples in one of three forms: frozen whole blood, isolated PBMCs, or DNA extracted from either of those sample types. Only a few counts were recorded for this clone. It lacks a known antigen. Per-nucleotide qualities are absent, and no much larger clonotype sits a single base away. The germline V gene (reference sequence) supplies CDR1 LNHDA and CDR2 SQIVND. Between the V and J ends, shortened by 5 bases and 6 bases respectively, the junction contains 14 bases. Counted from cysteine to phenylalanine, this CDR3 has 14 amino acids. Solely the CDR3 DNA is kept, with 42 bases framed from the first base.

The source of this sequence is a woman aged 30 to 39 with COVID-19, enrolled during active disease. The source material was peripheral blood. Recombination linked TRBV19 to TRBJ1-5, with a weak D call of TRBD1 (5 bases match). Here the CDR3 is given as CASSAGPGAQPQHF. The sequence in DNA is TGTGCCAGTAGTGCCGGGCCTGGGGCTCAGCCCCAGCATTTT.